This TCR beta chain was documented in a study of CD8 T cells in ankylosing spondylitis. In the case of this clonotype: Its antigen is currently unknown.

TCRdb reprocessed the 5' RACE reads with MiXCR, giving one entry per CDR3 protein. The repertoire holds a few hundred thousand distinct CDR3 sequences, with approximately 20% as singletons. Points from the study as a whole: Researchers reportedly found disease-linked clones significantly enriched in matched ankylosing spondylitis synovial fluid.

In germline, CDR1 is LNHNV, CDR2 YYDKDF (reference sequence). Trimming left V 5 bases short and J 2 bases short, with 13 bases between. The CDR3 is made up of 15 amino acids. The sample comprised blood, either unsorted or a sorted T cell fraction (not recorded which). The sequence came from a male donor with ankylosing spondylitis or in good health (not recorded which). This chain connects TRBV15 to TRBJ2-1; no clear D. CDR3 coding DNA: TGTGCCACCAGCGAAGTTCATAATACCTACAATGAGCAGTTCTTC. Residues: CATSEVHNTYNEQFF.